The clone carrying this TCR beta chain was counted at least ten times. It was RNA transcripts that yielded the amplified TCR beta CDR3 regions. The primer set for the first-round RT-PCR of the TCR CDR3 was HTBI. A single record per CDR3 protein comes from TCRdb applying MiXCR to the multiplex PCR reads. In the table there are under 450,000 distinct CDR3 sequences, roughly 14% of which are singletons. These data originate in a study of T cells in Graves' hyperthyroidism and ophthalmopathy. The CDR3 is made up of 14 amino acids. V lost 6 bases and J lost 0; bases outside the gene matches: 8. In germline, CDR1 is DFQATT, CDR2 SNEGSKA (reference sequence).

This sequence originates from a man aged 30 to 39 with Graves' hyperthyroidism that later progressed to Graves' ophthalmopathy. The gene calls are TRBV20-1 and TRBJ2-7, with 7 bases that match TRBD1. The sample comprised blood. CDR3 sequence reads: CSARDSSSSYEQYF. Written as DNA, the CDR3 is TGCAGTGCCAGGGACAGCAGTTCCTCCTACGAGCAGTACTTC.